The source of this TCR beta chain is a study of human T cells and chemical hapten exposure. Study-wide results and caveats: DPC sensitization did not alter TCRs above 1 in 1000 frequency.

Unfractionated whole blood served as the source for total RNA extraction. This clonotype came up many times. Antigen specificity is unknown. TCRdb processed the 5' RACE reads anew with MiXCR; each CDR3 protein has one entry. The table includes approximately 81,000 distinct CDR3 sequences, 6.5% to 8.5% detected once. The CDR3 sequence is 14 residues long. The germline V and J ends were trimmed by 7 bases and 0 bases, with 11 bases remaining between them. Germline V CDR1 and CDR2: ENHRY, SYGVKD. The sequence was collected from a male donor in good health. The chain couples TRBV10-3 to TRBJ2-3, with a tentative D call TRBD2 (5 bases). This CDR3 reads CAINAGRSTDTQYF. CDR3 in DNA: TGTGCCATCAATGCGGGTCGAAGCACAGATACGCAGTATTTT.